These 28 T cell receptor beta chains originate from one sample sequenced in a study of cytomegalovirus exposure and HLA in healthy donors. The PCR used 60 Vbeta and 13 Jbeta primers. Some clones are missing from TCRdb's copy, which holds only in-frame ones; the method was immunoSEQ multiplex PCR. The sample records around 180,000 clones, about four fifths being singletons. What was sequenced was PBMCs. The receptors come from a woman aged 25 to 45 in good health and CMV-seropositive.

V is TRBV11-1 and J is TRBJ2-5, with 8 bases fitting TRBD2. Trimming cost V 4 bases and J 5 bases; bases outside gene matches: 12. This CDR3 comprises 16 residues. The germline gives CDR1 SGHAT, CDR2 FQDESV (reference sequence). The CDR3 loop is CASSSYFGGARETQYF. DNA for the CDR3: TGTGCCAGCAGCTCCTACTTCGGGGGGGCCAGGGAGACCCAGTACTTC.

The chain links TRBV15 to TRBJ2-3; possibly TRBD2 for D (6 bases). V was clipped by 0 bases and J by 1 base, with 14 bases between them. CDR1 and CDR2 (germline): LNHNV, YYDKDF (reference sequence). The CDR3 spans 17 residues. CDR3 nucleotides: TGTGCCACCAGCAGAGAGATTATGGGACTCGGCACAGATACGCAGTATTTT. This translates into CATSREIMGLGTDTQYF.

The genes are TRBV9 and TRBJ2-1, with TRBD2 as a possible D gene (8 bases). V was cut by 4 bases and J by 2 bases, with 19 bases left in between. Germline V CDR1 and CDR2: SGDLS, YYNGEE. The CDR3 covers 17 residues. The CDR3 DNA is TGTGCCAGCAGCACCCGGAGGGGGCGGGAGGCCTACAATGAGCAGTTCTTC. It codes for CASSTRRGREAYNEQFF.

The chain recombines TRBV9 with TRBJ2-5; D perhaps matches TRBD2 (6 bases). TRBJ2-7 explains the end of the DNA better; the J call may be wrong. Germline V gene lookup returns CDR1 SGDLS and CDR2 YYNGEE. This CDR3 region has 16 residues. The CDR3 loop reads CASSQRPSDLLYEQYF. The CDR3 DNA reads TGTGCCAGCAGCCAACGACCTAGCGATCTACTCTACGAGCAGTACTTC.

This chain uses TRBV5-1 with TRBJ2-1; 8 bases line up with TRBD2. Per the germline V gene, CDR1 is SGHRS and CDR2 is YFSETQ. Trimming removed 3 bases from V and 8 bases from J; junction bases left unmatched: 7. The CDR3 sequence is 14 residues long. CDR3 loop: CASSSGLGLDEQFF. CDR3 DNA sequence: TGCGCCAGCAGCTCGGGACTAGGGCTAGATGAGCAGTTCTTC. The variable domain in full, with the rest retrieved from reference TRBV5-1 and TRBJ2-1, is KAGVTQTPRYLIKTRGQQVTLSCSPISGHRSVSWYQQTPGQGLQFLFEYFSETQRNKGNFPGRFSGRQFSNSRSEMNVSTLELGDSALYLCASSSGLGLDEQFFGPGTRLTVL.

In this sample, this clone turned up a few times. The V call is TRBV5-1, the J call TRBJ1-1; D remains ambiguous. Germline V gene lookup returns CDR1 SGHRS and CDR2 YFSETQ. The CDR3 runs to 14 residues. V was pared by 0 bases and J by 2 bases, with 8 bases between. CDR3 region: CASSLVTANTEAFF. DNA for the CDR3: TGCGCCAGCAGCTTGGTAACAGCAAACACTGAAGCTTTCTTT.

The chain uses TRBV2 and TRBJ2-3; weak D call: TRBD2 (6 bases). Germline V gives CDR1 SNHLY, CDR2 FYNNEI. The CDR3 runs 16 residues. Between the trimmed V and J ends, which lost 5 bases and 5 bases, there was a span of 20 bases. CDR3 sequence reads: CASSIQTSRLGDTQYF. The CDR3 DNA reads as TGTGCCAGCAGTATCCAGACTAGTCGGTTGGGAGATACGCAGTATTTT.

The chain has TRBV25-1 and TRBJ2-1; possible D gene TRBD1, 5 bases. CDR1 MGHDK and CDR2 SYGVNS come from the germline V gene. The CDR3 loop spans 16 amino acids. V was pared by 3 bases and J by 0 bases, with 12 bases between. The CDR3 reads CASSENLGVSYNEQFF. For the CDR3, the DNA is TGTGCCAGCAGTGAGAATTTAGGGGTCTCCTACAATGAGCAGTTCTTC.

J is TRBJ2-1 and V is TRBV19; TRBD2 matches 10 bases. Unmatched junction bases numbered 7, after V lost 4 bases and J lost 7 bases. The V gene's germline CDR1 is LNHDA and CDR2 SQIVND (reference sequence). The CDR3 covers 15 residues. The CDR3 DNA sequence: TGTGCCAGTAGTACTGGTCTAGCGGGAGCGAATGAGCAGTTCTTC. Translating gives CASSTGLAGANEQFF.

This clone was seen a handful of times. The rearrangement uses TRBV7-9 and TRBJ2-3, with 7 nucleotides matching TRBD1. V lost 4 bases to trimming and J lost 2 bases; unmatched junction nucleotides: 3. CDR3 length equals 14 residues. Germline loops: CDR1 SEHNR, CDR2 FQNEAQ (reference sequence). The CDR3 sequence is CASSSGQNTDTQYF. The CDR3 coding sequence is TGTGCCAGCAGCTCGGGACAGAACACAGATACGCAGTATTTT.

This sequence joins TRBV2 and TRBJ1-1, with D perhaps matching TRBD1 (6 bases). The CDR3 is made up of 15 amino acids. The V gene's germline CDR1 is SNHLY and CDR2 FYNNEI. Trimming took 9 bases from V and 1 from J, leaving 18 bases between them. The CDR3: CARHKTGLSNTEAFF. The CDR3 DNA is TGTGCCAGACACAAAACAGGGCTGTCGAACACTGAAGCTTTCTTT.

CDR3 amino acids: CAIWDSGSLNTEAFF. CDR3 sequence (DNA): TGTGCCATCTGGGACAGCGGCTCCCTGAACACTGAAGCTTTCTTT. This chain joins TRBV10-3 and TRBJ1-1; 7 bases line up with TRBD1. Germline trimming cut 8 bases from V and 0 bases from J; bases unmatched to any gene: 9. Germline-derived CDR1 and CDR2 are ENHRY and SYGVKD. The CDR3 is 15 amino acids.

The chain has TRBV6-6 and TRBJ1-5, with D hard to call. V was cut by 0 bases and J by 5 bases, with 11 bases left in between. Germline V CDR1 and CDR2: MNHNY, SVGAGI (reference sequence). There are 15 residues in the CDR3. The CDR3 DNA reads as TGTGCCAGCAGTTACTCGGCAGAGGGTGATCAGCCCCAGCATTTT. Encoded protein: CASSYSAEGDQPQHF.

V is TRBV6-1 and J is TRBJ2-1; a weak D match, TRBD1 (7 bases). Germline CDR1 is MNHNS and CDR2 is SASEGT. Trimming shortened V by 8 bases and J by 5 bases, and 16 bases separated the two germline ends. The CDR3 spans 14 residues. The CDR3 here is CASVSGGGHNEQFF. The CDR3 bases are TGTGCCAGCGTCTCAGGAGGGGGCCACAATGAGCAGTTCTTC.

The gene calls are TRBV7-3 and TRBJ1-1; TRBD1 is a possible D gene (6 bases). The CDR3 has 15 residues. V lost 5 bases and J 1 base, leaving 14 bases between the germline ends. The germline V gene encodes CDR1 SGHTA and CDR2 FQGTGA. The CDR3 loop is CASSQGGHGNTEAFF. The CDR3 nucleotides are TGTGCCAGCAGCCAAGGGGGACATGGGAACACTGAAGCTTTCTTT.

This CDR3 reads CASSNGRAQETQYF. CDR3 sequence (DNA): TGTGCCAGCAGCAACGGGAGGGCGCAAGAGACCCAGTACTTC. The chain links TRBV7-9 to TRBJ2-7; the match to TRBD2 covers 8 bases. Judging by the DNA end, TRBJ2-5 fits better; the J call may be wrong. Germline V gives CDR1 SEHNR, CDR2 FQNEAQ (reference sequence). The CDR3 runs 14 residues.

This clone appeared once. The chain has TRBV27 and TRBJ2-1; weak D call: TRBD2 (7 bases). Germline CDR1 is MNHEY and CDR2 is SMNVEV (reference sequence). The CDR3 has 16 residues. V lost 2 bases and J 2 bases, leaving 13 bases between the germline ends. CDR3 in DNA: TGTGCCAGCAGTTTAAACGGGGGGCCACCCTACAATGAGCAGTTCTTC. Translation: CASSLNGGPPYNEQFF.

As concerns this clone: A junction end diverges from the germline sequence, so it may reflect a read error. The J gene is TRBJ1-1, the V gene TRBV7-9; D may be TRBD1 (5 bases). Germline V gene lookup returns CDR1 SEHNR and CDR2 FQNEAQ (reference sequence). There are 17 residues in the CDR3. CDR3 in amino acids: CASSLAPGLKMNTEALF. Here the CDR3 DNA reads TGTGCCAGCAGCTTGGCACCGGGACTTAAGATGAACACTGAAGCTCTCTTT.

This chain joins TRBV5-1 and TRBJ2-7, with 7 bases matching TRBD2. The length of the CDR3 is 12 residues. Germline assignment: CDR1 SGHRS and CDR2 YFSETQ. The J segment lost 4 bases and the V segment lost 2 bases, leaving 0 bases of the junction unmatched. The CDR3 DNA reads as TGCGCCAGCAGCTTCGGGGGGTACGAGCAGTACTTC. This translates into CASSFGGYEQYF.

The rearrangement joins TRBV4-2 to TRBJ1-6; 7 bases match TRBD1. Germline values: CDR1 LGHNA, CDR2 YNFKEQ. Unmatched junction bases numbered 19, after V lost 1 base and J lost 10 bases. The CDR3 consists of 19 residues. The CDR3 here is CASSQVPPRQGLRESPLHF. CDR3 DNA sequence: TGTGCCAGCAGCCAAGTTCCGCCCCGACAGGGCCTCCGGGAGTCACCCCTCCACTTT.

The genes are TRBV5-6 and TRBJ1-3; no reliable D call. The germline CDR1 and CDR2 sequences are SGHDT and YYEEEE. This CDR3 is 14 amino acids long. Trimming stripped 3 bases from V and 3 bases from J, with 10 bases between. The DNA for the CDR3 is TGTGCCAGCAGCTCAGACACAAATGGAAACACCATATATTTT. Translated, it gives CASSSDTNGNTIYF. Supplemented by reference TRBV5-6 and TRBJ1-3, the full variable domain reads DAGVTQSPTHLIKTRGQQVTLRCSPKSGHDTVSWYQQALGQGPQFIFQYYEEEERQRGNFPDRFSGHQFPNYSSELNVNALLLGDSALYLCASSSDTNGNTIYFGEGSWLTVV.

This CDR3 reads CASSLSGTGFYEQYF. As DNA, the CDR3 is TGTGCCAGCAGCTTATCCGGGACAGGGTTCTACGAGCAGTACTTC. The chain carries TRBV7-2 and TRBJ2-7, with 9 bases matching TRBD1. V lost 2 bases and J lost 3; bases outside the gene matches: 5. Germline V gives CDR1 SGHTA, CDR2 FQGNSA. The CDR3 runs 15 residues.

The chain recombines TRBV5-6 with TRBJ2-5; D may be TRBD1 (5 bases). With the DNA end fitting TRBJ2-7 better, the J assignment may be wrong. In germline, CDR1 is SGHDT, CDR2 YYEEEE. This CDR3 is 12 amino acids long. CDR3 nucleotides: TGTGCCAGCAGCAGCGACAGATACGAGCAGTACTTC. Its translation: CASSSDRYEQYF.

The chain uses TRBV7-9 and TRBJ1-1, with 7 bases that match TRBD1. V was clipped by 7 bases and J by 8 bases; unmatched bases: 7. Germline V lookup: CDR1 SEHNR, CDR2 FQNEAQ (reference sequence). This CDR3 has 12 residues. CDR3 coding DNA: TGTGCCAGCAACATAGGGACAGCCGAAGCTTTCTTT. This encodes CASNIGTAEAFF.

V usage is TRBV28 and J usage is TRBJ2-1; TRBD2 matches 11 bases. The CDR3 length is 15 residues. Germline lookup yields CDR1 MDHEN and CDR2 SYDVKM. V lost 5 bases to trimming and J lost 7 bases; unmatched junction nucleotides: 7. CDR3 region: CASSGPGLAANEQFF. CDR3 sequence (DNA): TGTGCCAGCAGTGGGCCGGGACTAGCGGCTAATGAGCAGTTCTTC.

This chain uses TRBV14 with TRBJ1-1; D is possibly TRBD1 (5 bases). Trimming took 1 base from V and 7 from J, leaving 10 bases between them. Looked up from germline, CDR1 is SGHDN and CDR2 is FVKESK. The CDR3 contains 13 residues. The CDR3 sequence is CASSQARRGEAFF. DNA for the CDR3: TGTGCCAGCAGCCAAGCGAGAAGGGGTGAAGCTTTCTTT.

This clone was observed a few times. The chain combines TRBV7-9 with TRBJ2-1; the D gene is possibly TRBD2 (6 bases). V dropped 2 bases and J dropped 7 bases, with 9 bases sitting between them. This CDR3 has 13 residues. Per the germline V gene, CDR1 is SEHNR and CDR2 is FQNEAQ (reference sequence). CDR3 in amino acids: CASSLSRGNEQFF. The CDR3 coding sequence is TGTGCCAGCAGCTTATCCCGGGGGAATGAGCAGTTCTTC.

V gene TRBV7-2 combines with J gene TRBJ2-5, with 8 positions matching TRBD2. This CDR3 contains 13 residues. Germline CDR1 and CDR2: SGHTA and FQGNSA. J was trimmed by 5 bases and V by 5 bases; bases with no gene match: 4. CDR3 sequence reads: CASSGASGETQYF. The CDR3 nucleotides are TGTGCCAGCAGCGGAGCTAGCGGGGAGACCCAGTACTTC.